This TCR beta chain is from a study of T cell repertoires in cytomegalovirus infection. Whole-study results and caveats: The cumulative frequency of public TCR beta families distinguished individuals who carried CMV together with the relevant HLA.

TCRdb re-analysed the reads in MiXCR, keeping a single row per CDR3 protein. This table has some 900,000 distinct CDR3 sequences, approximately 32% appearing once. Trimming left V 5 bases short and J 5 bases short, with 15 bases between. The CDR3 is 14 amino acids. The germline V gene has CDR1 SEHNR and CDR2 FQNEAQ (reference sequence). In this sample, this clonotype turned up many times. Antigen: not known. The specimen was cultured CD8+ T cells from PBMCs, collected from culture after CMV antigen stimulation. The genes are TRBV7-9 and TRBJ2-5; D may be TRBD2 (5 bases). This receptor was obtained from a human donor in good health (CMV status not recorded). Some clones in this sample may be carry-over from other donors' samples. The CDR3 protein is CASSKDGWEETQYF. The CDR3 DNA is TGTGCCAGCAGCAAGGACGGGTGGGAGGAGACCCAGTACTTC.